This T cell receptor beta chain stems from a study of cytomegalovirus exposure and HLA in healthy donors. The study, taken as a whole, reports: Previously analyzed data showed that most TCR beta V segments were productive at a frequency of about 87% or about 30%. The study put some 150 TCR beta chains on its list as cytomegalovirus-associated.

Note on this clone: Its antigen is as yet unknown.

The J segment lost 0 bases and the V segment lost 2 bases, leaving 12 bases of the junction unmatched. In germline, CDR1 is MNHEY, CDR2 SMNVEV (reference sequence). The CDR3 totals 19 residues. Vbeta (60) and Jbeta (13) primers were used in the PCR. Clones were read by immunoSEQ multiplex PCR, and TCRdb kept only the in-frame ones, dropping some. The sample lists around 100,000 clones, approximately 66% seen once, with 2.5% to 4% in the top ten. This receptor was taken from a woman aged 45-65 years in good health and CMV-seronegative. The J gene is TRBJ1-5, the V gene TRBV27, with TRBD1 matching over 8 bases. Sequencing input: PBMCs. The CDR3 sequence is CASSLRSGGSAYSNQPQHF. The CDR3 DNA reads TGTGCCAGCAGTTTACGATCAGGGGGCTCGGCCTATAGCAATCAGCCCCAGCATTTT.